The present TCR beta chain was sequenced within a study of neurological immune-mediated disorders. With 10 bases clipped from V and 2 bases from J, the junction kept 3 bases outside the gene matches. The CDR3 is 12 amino acids. In germline, CDR1 is LNHDA, CDR2 SQIVND (reference sequence). Time point specified: longitudinal time-point 2. 5'RACE with 10-nucleotide random UMIs produced the cDNA. TCRdb processed the 5' RACE reads anew with MiXCR; each CDR3 protein has one entry. The sample has about 80,000 distinct CDR3 sequences; nearly 6% are singletons. This clonotype occurred many times. Its target is unknown. Points from the study as a whole: The multiple sclerosis repertoire cluster was associated with no clinical or MRI feature.

The chain employs TRBV19 and TRBJ2-5; 8 positions match TRBD2. The sequence derives from a woman aged 60-70 years with multiple sclerosis. Sequenced material: PBMCs. The CDR3 nucleotides read TGTGCCACCTTAGCGGGGCAAGAGACCCAGTACTTC. Its protein product is CATLAGQETQYF.